This T cell receptor beta chain was sequenced during a study of vaccination effects on CD4 cells after COVID-19. Germline V gene lookup returns CDR1 MGHRA and CDR2 YSYEKL. CDR3 length: 17 residues. The ends lost 0 bases at V and 5 bases at J; junction bases unmatched: 8. Assay: immunoSEQ multiplex PCR; the TCRdb copy retains only in-frame clones and omits some. The sample has around 31,000 clones; roughly 62% are singletons. A word on this clone: Its matching antigen is unknown.

Sequencing was preceded by expansion of antigen-specific CD4+ T cells with viral peptide pools in the ViraFEST assay. Culture lasted 10 days before CD4+ T cell isolation. The chain links TRBV4-1 to TRBJ2-3, with TRBD2 matching 10 bases. This sequence originates from a human donor who received a COVID-19 vaccine. The specimen comprised CD4+ T cells from PBMCs cultured with HCoV-229E spike peptides, sampled before COVID-19 vaccination. Written as DNA, the CDR3 is TGCGCCAGCAGCCAAGATAGGGTAGCGGGGGGCCTAGATACGCAGTATTTT. Translating gives CASSQDRVAGGLDTQYF.